This T cell receptor (beta chain) stems from a study of Graves' ophthalmopathy and Graves' hyperthyroidism. This CDR3 contains 13 residues. Germline-derived CDR1 and CDR2 are SQVTM and ANQGSEA. Trimming pared 3 bases from V and 7 bases from J, leaving 15 bases between. Scientists amplified the TCR beta CDR3 regions from RNA transcripts. Second-round multiplex PCR came after a first-round RT-PCR that employed HTBI primers. TCRdb ran MiXCR on the multiplex PCR reads and lists one entry per CDR3 protein. The data show around 1,000,000 distinct CDR3 sequences, with roughly two fifths seen just once and around 10% held by the top ten.

This receptor was obtained from an adult man with Graves' hyperthyroidism. This chain uses TRBV29-1 with TRBJ2-5; the D is unclear. Sequenced sample: peripheral blood or thyroid tissue (not recorded which). Here the CDR3 reads CSVEAPFSRTQYF. CDR3 nucleotide sequence: TGCAGCGTTGAGGCCCCTTTCTCTAGGACCCAGTACTTC.